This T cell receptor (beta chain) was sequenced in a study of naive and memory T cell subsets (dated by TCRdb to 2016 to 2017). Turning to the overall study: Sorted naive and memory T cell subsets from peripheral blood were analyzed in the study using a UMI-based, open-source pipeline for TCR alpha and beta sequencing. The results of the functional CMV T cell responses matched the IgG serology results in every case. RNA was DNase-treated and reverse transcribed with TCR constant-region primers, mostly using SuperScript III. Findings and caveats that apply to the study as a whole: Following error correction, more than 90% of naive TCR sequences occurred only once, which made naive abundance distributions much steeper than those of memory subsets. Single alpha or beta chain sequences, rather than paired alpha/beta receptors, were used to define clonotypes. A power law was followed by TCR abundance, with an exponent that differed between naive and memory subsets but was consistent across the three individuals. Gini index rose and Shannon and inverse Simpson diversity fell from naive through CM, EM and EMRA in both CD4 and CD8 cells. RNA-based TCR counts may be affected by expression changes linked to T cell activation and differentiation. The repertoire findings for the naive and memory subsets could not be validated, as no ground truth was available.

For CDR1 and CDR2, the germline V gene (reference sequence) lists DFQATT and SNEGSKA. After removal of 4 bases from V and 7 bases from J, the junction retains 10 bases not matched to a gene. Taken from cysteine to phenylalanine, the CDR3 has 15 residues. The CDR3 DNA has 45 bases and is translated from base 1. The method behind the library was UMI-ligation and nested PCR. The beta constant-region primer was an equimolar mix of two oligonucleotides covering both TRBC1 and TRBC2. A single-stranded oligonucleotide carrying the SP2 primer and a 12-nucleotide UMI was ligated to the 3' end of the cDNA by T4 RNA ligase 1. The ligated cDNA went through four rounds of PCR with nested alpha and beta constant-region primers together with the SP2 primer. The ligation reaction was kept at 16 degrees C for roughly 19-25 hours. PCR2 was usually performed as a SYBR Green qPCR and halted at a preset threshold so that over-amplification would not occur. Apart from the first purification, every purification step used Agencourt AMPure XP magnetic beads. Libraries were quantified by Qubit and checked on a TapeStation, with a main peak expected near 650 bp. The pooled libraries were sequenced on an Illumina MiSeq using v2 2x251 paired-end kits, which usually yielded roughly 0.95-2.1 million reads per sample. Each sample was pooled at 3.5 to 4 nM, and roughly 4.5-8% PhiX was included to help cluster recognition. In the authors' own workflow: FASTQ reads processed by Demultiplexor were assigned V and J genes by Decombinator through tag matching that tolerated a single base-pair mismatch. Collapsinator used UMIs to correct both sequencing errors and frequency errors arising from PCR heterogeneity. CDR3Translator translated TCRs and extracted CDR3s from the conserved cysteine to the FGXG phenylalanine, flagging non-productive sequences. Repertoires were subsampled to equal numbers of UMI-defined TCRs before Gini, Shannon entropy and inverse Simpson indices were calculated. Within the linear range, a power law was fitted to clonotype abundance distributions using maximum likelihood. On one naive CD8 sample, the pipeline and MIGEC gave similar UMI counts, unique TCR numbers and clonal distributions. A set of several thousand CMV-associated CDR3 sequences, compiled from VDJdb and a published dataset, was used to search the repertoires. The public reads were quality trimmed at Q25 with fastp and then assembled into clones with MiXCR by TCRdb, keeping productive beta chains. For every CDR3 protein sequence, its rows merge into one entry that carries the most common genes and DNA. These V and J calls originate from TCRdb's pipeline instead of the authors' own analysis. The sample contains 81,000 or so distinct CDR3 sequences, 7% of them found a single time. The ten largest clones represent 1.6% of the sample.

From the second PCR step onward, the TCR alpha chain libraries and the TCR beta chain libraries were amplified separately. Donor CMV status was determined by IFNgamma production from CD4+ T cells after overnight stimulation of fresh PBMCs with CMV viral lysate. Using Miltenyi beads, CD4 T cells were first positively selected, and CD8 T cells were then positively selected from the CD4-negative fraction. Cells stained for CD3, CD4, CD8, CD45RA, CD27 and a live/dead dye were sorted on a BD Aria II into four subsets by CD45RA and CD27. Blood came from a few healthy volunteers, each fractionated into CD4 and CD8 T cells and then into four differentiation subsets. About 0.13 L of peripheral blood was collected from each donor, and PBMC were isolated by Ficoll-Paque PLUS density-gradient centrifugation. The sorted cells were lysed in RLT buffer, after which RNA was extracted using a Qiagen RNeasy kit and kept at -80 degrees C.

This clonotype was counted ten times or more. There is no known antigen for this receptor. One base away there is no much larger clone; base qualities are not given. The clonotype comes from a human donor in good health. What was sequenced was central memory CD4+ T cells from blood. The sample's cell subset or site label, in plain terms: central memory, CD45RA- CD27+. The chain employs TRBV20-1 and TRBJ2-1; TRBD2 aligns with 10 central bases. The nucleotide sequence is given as TGCAGTGCTAAAAGAGGGCTAGCGGGAGTGAATGAGCAGTTCTTC. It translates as CSAKRGLAGVNEQFF.